This T cell receptor (beta chain) was sequenced during a study of blood T cell repertoires in COVID-19. Study overall: Acute-phase and convalescent COVID-19 samples originated in the United States, Italy and Spain. T cells, B-cell-depleted T cells, or PBMCs provided the cDNA or gDNA that served as material.

Authors' methods: Researchers report that nucleated cell counts were estimated from reference gene primer amplification. Repertoires were generated with immunoSEQ multiplex PCR, while TCRdb's copy carries only in-frame clones and drops some. The DNA was the basis for D and trimming; V, J and clone size are from that table. The sample contains approximately 400,000 clones, roughly 90% of which appear only once. The germline V gene has CDR1 ENHRY and CDR2 SYGVKD. This CDR3 region has 14 residues. Germline trimming cut 2 bases from V and 3 bases from J; bases unmatched to any gene: 1. Sequencing was carried out using peripheral blood. The clonotype originates from a man aged 35 to 55 with acute or convalescent COVID-19. The rearrangement links TRBV10-3 to TRBJ1-5; 7 positions agree with TRBD1. The CDR3 sequence: CAISETGDNQPQHF. CDR3 sequence (DNA): TGTGCCATCAGTGAGACAGGGGACAATCAGCCCCAGCATTTT.